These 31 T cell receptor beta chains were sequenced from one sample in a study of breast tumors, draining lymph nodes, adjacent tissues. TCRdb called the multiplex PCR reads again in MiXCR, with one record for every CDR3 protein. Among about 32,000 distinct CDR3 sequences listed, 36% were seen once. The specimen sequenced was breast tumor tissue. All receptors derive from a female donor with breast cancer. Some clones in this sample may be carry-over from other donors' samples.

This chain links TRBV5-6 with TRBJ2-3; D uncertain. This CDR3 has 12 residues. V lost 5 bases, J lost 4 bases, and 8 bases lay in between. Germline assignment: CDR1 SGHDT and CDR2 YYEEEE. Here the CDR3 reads CASRTGADTQYF. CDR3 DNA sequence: TGTGCCAGCAGAACTGGGGCAGATACGCAGTATTTT.

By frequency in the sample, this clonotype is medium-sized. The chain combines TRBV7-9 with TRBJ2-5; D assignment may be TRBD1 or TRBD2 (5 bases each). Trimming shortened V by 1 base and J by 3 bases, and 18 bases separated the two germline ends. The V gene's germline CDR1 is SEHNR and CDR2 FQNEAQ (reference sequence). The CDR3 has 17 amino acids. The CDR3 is CASSLGLTGTLKETQYF. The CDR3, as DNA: TGTGCCAGCAGCTTAGGATTGACCGGGACGTTAAAAGAGACCCAGTACTTC.

The CDR3 DNA reads as TGTGCCAGCAGGGAACAGGCCCGGGAAGCTTTCTTT. It encodes CASREQAREAFF. The chain has TRBV12-3 or TRBV12-4 and TRBJ1-1, with TRBD1 as a possible D gene (5 bases). This CDR3 spans 12 amino acids. Trimming removed 6 bases at V and 8 bases at J, with 13 bases between.

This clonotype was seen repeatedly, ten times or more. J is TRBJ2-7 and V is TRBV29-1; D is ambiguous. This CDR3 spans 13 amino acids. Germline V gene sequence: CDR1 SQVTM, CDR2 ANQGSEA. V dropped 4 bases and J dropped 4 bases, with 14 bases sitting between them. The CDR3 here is CSVGRSQDYEQYF. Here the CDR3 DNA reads TGCAGCGTTGGAAGGTCCCAAGATTACGAGCAGTACTTC.

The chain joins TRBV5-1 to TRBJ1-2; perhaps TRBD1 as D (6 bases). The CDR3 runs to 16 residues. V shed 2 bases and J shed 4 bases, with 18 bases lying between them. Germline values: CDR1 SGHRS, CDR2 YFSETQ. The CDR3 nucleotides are TGCGCCAGCAGCTTTTTTTGGGTACAGGGAACCTATGGCTACACCTTC. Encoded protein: CASSFFWVQGTYGYTF. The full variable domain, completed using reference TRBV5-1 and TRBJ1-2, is KAGVTQTPRYLIKTRGQQVTLSCSPISGHRSVSWYQQTPGQGLQFLFEYFSETQRNKGNFPGRFSGRQFSNSRSEMNVSTLELGDSALYLCASSFFWVQGTYGYTFGSGTRLTVV.

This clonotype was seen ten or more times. The CDR3 loop is CASGSRQGERHTDTQYF. In nucleotides, the CDR3 is TGTGCTAGTGGTTCACGACAGGGTGAAAGGCACACAGATACGCAGTATTTT. This chain links TRBV12-5 with TRBJ2-3, with 7 bases aligning to TRBD1. Germline loops: CDR1 LGHNT, CDR2 FRNRAP. CDR3 length equals 17 residues. Losses at the gene ends were 4 bases for V and 2 bases for J; bases not matched to a gene: 12.

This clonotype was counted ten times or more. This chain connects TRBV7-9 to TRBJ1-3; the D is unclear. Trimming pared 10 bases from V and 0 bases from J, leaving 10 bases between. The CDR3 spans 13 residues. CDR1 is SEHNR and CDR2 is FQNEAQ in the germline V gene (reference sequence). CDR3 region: CATKTDSGNTIYF. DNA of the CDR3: TGTGCCACCAAAACCGACTCTGGAAACACCATATATTTT.

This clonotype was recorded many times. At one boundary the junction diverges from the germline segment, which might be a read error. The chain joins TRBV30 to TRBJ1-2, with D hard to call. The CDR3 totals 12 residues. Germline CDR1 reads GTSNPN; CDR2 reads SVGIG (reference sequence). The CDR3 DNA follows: TGTGCCTGGAAGTCGGGCCCCCGGGATCCTTTCTTC. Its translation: CAWKSGPRDPFF.

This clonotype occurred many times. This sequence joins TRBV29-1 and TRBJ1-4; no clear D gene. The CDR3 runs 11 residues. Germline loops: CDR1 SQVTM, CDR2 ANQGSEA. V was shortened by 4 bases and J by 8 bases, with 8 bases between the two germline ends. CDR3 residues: CSVAGLEKLFF. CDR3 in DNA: TGCAGCGTTGCCGGCCTCGAAAAACTGTTTTTT.

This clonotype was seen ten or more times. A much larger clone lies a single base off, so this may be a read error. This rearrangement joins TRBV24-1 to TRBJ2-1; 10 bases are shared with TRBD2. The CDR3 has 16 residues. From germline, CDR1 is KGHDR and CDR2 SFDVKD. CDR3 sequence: CAASGGSGRGYNEQFF. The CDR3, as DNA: TGTGCCGCCAGTGGGGGAAGCGGGAGGGGATACAATGAGCAGTTCTTC.

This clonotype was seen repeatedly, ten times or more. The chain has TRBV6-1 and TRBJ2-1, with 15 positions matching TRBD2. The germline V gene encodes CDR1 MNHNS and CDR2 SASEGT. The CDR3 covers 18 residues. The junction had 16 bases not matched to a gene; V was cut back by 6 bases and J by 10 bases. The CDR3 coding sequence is TGTGCCAGCAGGATGGGGACAGGGGGACTAGCGGGAGGCGAGGAGCAGTTCTTC. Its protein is CASRMGTGGLAGGEEQFF.

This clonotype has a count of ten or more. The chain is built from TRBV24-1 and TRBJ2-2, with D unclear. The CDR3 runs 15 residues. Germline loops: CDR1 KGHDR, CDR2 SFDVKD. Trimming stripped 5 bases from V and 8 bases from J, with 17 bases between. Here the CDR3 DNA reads TGTGCCACCAGTGGTTACGCAGGAGTCGGGGGGGAGCTGTTTTTT. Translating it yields CATSGYAGVGGELFF.

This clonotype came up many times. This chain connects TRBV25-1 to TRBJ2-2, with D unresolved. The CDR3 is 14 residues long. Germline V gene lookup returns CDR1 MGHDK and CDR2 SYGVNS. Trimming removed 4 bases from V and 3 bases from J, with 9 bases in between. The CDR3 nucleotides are TGTGCCAGCAGTGTTCTCCCCGACACCGGGGAGCTGTTTTTT. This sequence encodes CASSVLPDTGELFF.

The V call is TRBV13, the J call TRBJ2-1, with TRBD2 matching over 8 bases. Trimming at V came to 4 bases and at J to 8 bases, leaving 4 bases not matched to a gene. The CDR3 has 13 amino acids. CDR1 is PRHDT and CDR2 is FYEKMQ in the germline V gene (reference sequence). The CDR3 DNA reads TGTGCCAGCAGCTCGACTAGCGTGCATGAGCAGTTCTTC. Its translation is CASSSTSVHEQFF.

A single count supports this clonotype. This chain's CDR3 is CASSQDGAQGYGYTF. The CDR3 nucleotides are TGCGCCAGCAGCCAAGATGGAGCACAGGGTTATGGCTACACCTTC. The chain recombines TRBV4-1 with TRBJ1-2; possibly TRBD1 for D (6 bases). The CDR3 is 15 residues long. V shed 0 bases and J shed 5 bases, with 13 bases lying between them. Germline values: CDR1 MGHRA, CDR2 YSYEKL.

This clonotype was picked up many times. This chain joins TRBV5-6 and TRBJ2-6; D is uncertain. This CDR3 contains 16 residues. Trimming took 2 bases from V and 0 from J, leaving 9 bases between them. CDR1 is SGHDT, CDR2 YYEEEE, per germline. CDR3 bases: TGTGCCAGCAGCTTACAGATAAGCTCTGGGGCCAACGTCCTGACTTTC. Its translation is CASSLQISSGANVLTF.

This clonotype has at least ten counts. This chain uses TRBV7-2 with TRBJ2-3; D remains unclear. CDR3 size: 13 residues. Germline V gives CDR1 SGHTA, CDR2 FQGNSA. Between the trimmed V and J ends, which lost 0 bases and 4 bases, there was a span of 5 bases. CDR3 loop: CASSLARPDTQYF. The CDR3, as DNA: TGTGCCAGCAGCTTAGCGCGTCCAGATACGCAGTATTTT.

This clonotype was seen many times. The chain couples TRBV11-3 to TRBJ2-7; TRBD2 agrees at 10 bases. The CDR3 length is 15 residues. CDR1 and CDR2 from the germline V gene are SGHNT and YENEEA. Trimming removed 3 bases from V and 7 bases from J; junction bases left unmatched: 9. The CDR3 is CASSLASGSIREQYF. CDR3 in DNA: TGTGCCAGCAGCTTGGCTAGCGGGAGCATTCGGGAGCAGTACTTC.

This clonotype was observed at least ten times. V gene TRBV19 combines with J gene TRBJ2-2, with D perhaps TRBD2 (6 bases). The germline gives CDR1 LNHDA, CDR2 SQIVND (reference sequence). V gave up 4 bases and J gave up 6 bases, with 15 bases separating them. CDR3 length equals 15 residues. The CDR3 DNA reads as TGTGCCAGTAGTACCCGAACGACTAGGGCCGGGGAGCTGTTTTTT. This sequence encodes CASSTRTTRAGELFF.

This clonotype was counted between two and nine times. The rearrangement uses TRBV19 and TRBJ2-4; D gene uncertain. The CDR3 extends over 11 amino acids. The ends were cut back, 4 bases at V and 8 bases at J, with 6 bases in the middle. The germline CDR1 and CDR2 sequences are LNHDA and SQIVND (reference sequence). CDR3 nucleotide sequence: TGTGCCAGTAGTACGCAGGACATTCAGTACTTC. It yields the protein CASSTQDIQYF.

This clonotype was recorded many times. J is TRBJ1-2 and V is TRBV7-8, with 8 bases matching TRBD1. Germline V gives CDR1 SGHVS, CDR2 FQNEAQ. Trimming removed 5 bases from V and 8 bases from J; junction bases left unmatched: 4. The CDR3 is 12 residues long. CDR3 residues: CASSQDRGGYTF. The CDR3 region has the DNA TGTGCCAGCAGCCAAGACAGGGGCGGCTACACCTTC.

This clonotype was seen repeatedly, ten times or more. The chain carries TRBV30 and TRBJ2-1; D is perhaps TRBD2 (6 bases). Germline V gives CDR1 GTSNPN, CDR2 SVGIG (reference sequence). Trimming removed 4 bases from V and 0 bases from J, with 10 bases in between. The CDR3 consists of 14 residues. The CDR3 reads CAWNSGNSYNEQFF. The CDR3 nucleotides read TGTGCCTGGAATAGCGGAAACTCCTACAATGAGCAGTTCTTC. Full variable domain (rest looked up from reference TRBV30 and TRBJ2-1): SQTIHQWPATLVQPVGSPLSLECTVEGTSNPNLYWYRQAAGRGLQLLFYSVGIGQISSEVPQNLSASRPQDRQFILSSKKLLLSDSGFYLCAWNSGNSYNEQFFGPGTRLTVL.

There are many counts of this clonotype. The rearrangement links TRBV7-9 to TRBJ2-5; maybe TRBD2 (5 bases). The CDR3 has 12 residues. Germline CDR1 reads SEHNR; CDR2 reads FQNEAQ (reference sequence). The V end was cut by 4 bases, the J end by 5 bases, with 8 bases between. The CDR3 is CASSSGMETQYF. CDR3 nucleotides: TGTGCCAGCAGCTCGGGGATGGAGACCCAGTACTTC. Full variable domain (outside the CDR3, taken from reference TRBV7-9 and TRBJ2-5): DTGVSQNPRHKITKRGQNVTFRCDPISEHNRLYWYRQTLGQGPEFLTYFQNEAQLEKSRLLSDRFSAERPKGSFSTLEIQRTEQGDSAMYLCASSSGMETQYFGPGTRLLVL.

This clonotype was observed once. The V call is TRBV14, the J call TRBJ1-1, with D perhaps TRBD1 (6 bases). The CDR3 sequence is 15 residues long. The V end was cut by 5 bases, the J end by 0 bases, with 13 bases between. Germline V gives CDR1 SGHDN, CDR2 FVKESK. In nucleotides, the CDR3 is TGTGCCAGCAGCTCCGCGGGGGCTTTGAACACTGAAGCTTTCTTT. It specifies CASSSAGALNTEAFF.

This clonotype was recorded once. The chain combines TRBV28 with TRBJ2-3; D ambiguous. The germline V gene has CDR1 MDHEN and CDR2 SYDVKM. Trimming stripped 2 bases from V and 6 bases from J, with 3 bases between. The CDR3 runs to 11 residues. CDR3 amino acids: CASSLVDTQYF. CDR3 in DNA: TGTGCCAGCAGTTTAGTGGATACGCAGTATTTT.

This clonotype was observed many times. The CDR3 DNA reads as TGTGCCAGCAGCCCAGCAGGGGGGGGGATTCAGCCCCAGCATTTT. This translates into CASSPAGGGIQPQHF. The V call is TRBV7-2, the J call TRBJ1-5; TRBD1 agrees at 7 bases. Trimming took 5 bases from V and 6 from J; bases not matched to a gene: 10. The germline V gene encodes CDR1 SGHTA and CDR2 FQGNSA. The CDR3 extends over 15 amino acids. Complete variable domain (other parts from reference TRBV7-2 and TRBJ1-5): GAGVSQSPSNKVTEKGKDVELRCDPISGHTALYWYRQSLGQGLEFLIYFQGNSAPDKSGLPSDRFSAERTGGSVSTLTIQRTQQEDSAVYLCASSPAGGGIQPQHFGDGTRLSIL.

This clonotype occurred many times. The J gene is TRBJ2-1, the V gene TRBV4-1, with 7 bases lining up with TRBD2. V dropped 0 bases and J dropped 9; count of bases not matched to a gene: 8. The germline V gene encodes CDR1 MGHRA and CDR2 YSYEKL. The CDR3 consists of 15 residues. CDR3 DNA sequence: TGCGCCAGCAGCCAAGATCGAACTAGCGAGAGTGAGCAGTTCTTC. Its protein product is CASSQDRTSESEQFF.

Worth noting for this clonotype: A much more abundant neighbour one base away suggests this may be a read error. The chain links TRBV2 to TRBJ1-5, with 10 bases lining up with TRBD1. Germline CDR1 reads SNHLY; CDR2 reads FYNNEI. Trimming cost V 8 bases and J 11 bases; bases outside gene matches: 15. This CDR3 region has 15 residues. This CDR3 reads CASGATGGAGQSQHF. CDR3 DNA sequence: TGTGCCAGCGGGGCGACAGGGGGCGCAGGGCAGTCCCAGCATTTT. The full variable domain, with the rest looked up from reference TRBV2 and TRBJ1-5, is EPEVTQTPSHQVTQMGQEVILRCVPISNHLYFYWYRQILGQKVEFLVSFYNNEISEKSEIFDDQFSVERPDGSNFTLKIRSTKLEDSAMYFCASGATGGAGQSQHFGDGTRLSIL.

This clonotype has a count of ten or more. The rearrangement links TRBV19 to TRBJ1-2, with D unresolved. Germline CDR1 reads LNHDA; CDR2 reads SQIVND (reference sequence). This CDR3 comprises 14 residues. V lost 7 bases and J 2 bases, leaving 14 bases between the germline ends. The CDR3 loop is CASTQRERNYGYTF. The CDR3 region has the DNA TGTGCCAGTACCCAACGGGAACGGAACTATGGCTACACCTTC.

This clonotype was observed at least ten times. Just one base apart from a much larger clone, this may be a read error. This CDR3 reads CATNSRGSGKYNEQFF. CDR3 coding DNA: TGTGCCACCAACAGCAGGGGAAGCGGGAAGTACAATGAGCAGTTCTTC. The chain joins TRBV15 to TRBJ2-1; D may be TRBD2 (7 bases). The ends were cut back, 7 bases at V and 4 bases at J, with 20 bases in the middle. Germline CDR1 LNHNV, CDR2 YYDKDF (reference sequence). This CDR3 spans 16 amino acids.

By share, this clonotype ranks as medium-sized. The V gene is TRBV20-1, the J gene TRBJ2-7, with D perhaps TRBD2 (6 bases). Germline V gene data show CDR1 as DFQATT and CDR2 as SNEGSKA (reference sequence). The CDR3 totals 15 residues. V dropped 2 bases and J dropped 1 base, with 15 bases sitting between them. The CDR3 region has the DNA TGCAGTGCTAGAACTGACACCGGGGGTTCCTACGAGCAGTACTTC. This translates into CSARTDTGGSYEQYF.